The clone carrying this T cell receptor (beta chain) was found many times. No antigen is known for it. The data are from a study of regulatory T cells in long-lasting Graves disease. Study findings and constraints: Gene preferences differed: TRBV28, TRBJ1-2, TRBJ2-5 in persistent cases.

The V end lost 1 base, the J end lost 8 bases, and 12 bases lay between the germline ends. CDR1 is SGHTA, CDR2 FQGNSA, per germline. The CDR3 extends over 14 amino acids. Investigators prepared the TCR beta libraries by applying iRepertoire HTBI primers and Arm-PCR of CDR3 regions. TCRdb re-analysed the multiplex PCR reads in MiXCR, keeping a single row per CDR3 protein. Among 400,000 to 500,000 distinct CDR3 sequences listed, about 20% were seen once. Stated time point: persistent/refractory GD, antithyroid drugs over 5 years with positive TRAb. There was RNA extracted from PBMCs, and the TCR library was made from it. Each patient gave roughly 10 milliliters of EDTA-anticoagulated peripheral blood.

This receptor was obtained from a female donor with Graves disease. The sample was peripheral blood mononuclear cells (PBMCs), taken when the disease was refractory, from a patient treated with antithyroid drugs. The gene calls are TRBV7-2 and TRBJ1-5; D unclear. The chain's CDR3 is CASSLVVLAEPQHF. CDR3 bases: TGTGCCAGCAGCTTAGTCGTCCTAGCGGAGCCCCAGCATTTT.